The 28 T cell receptor beta chains below all came from one sample that was sequenced in a study of blood T cell repertoires in COVID-19. The assay was immunoSEQ multiplex PCR, and TCRdb's table has in-frame clones only and misses some. The sample holds roughly 360,000 clones, approximately 80% seen once. Sequenced material: peripheral blood. These receptors were collected from a human donor with acute or convalescent COVID-19. The donor label of this sample is uncertain.

CDR3: CASSLADRLQGTEAFF. CDR3 sequence (DNA): TGTGCCAGCAGCTTAGCGGACAGGTTACAAGGCACTGAAGCTTTCTTT. V and J are TRBV7-6 and TRBJ1-1; 7 bases fit TRBD1. With 0 bases clipped from V and 4 bases from J, the junction kept 8 bases outside the gene matches. In germline, CDR1 is SGHVS, CDR2 FNYEAQ. The length of the CDR3 is 16 residues.

This clone was counted a few times. The chain joins TRBV3-1 (or the pseudogene TRBV3-2) to TRBJ1-5, with TRBD1 as a possible D gene (5 bases). V lost 6 bases to trimming and J lost 0 bases, with 15 bases between them. This CDR3 contains 16 residues. CDR1 is LGHDT and CDR2 is YNNKEL in the germline V gene (reference sequence). The CDR3 DNA reads TGTGCCAGCAGTTTGGGGCGGACCTATAGCAATCAGCCCCAGCATTTT. Protein sequence: CASSLGRTYSNQPQHF.

The V gene is TRBV5-6, the J gene TRBJ1-1; 7 nucleotides line up with TRBD1. There are 15 residues in the CDR3. J lost 0 bases, V lost 0 bases, and 2 bases had no gene match. Germline CDR1 and CDR2: SGHDT and YYEEEE. This CDR3 is CASSLEDRMNTEAFF. The CDR3 nucleotides are TGTGCCAGCAGCTTGGAGGACAGGATGAACACTGAAGCTTTCTTT.

The J gene is TRBJ2-3, the V gene TRBV27, with TRBD1 matching 10 bases. Germline CDR1 and CDR2: MNHEY and SMNVEV (reference sequence). This CDR3 contains 16 residues. The trim removed 4 bases at V and 5 bases at J, leaving 9 bases unmatched. The DNA for the CDR3 is TGTGCCAGCAGTTCCAAGACAGGGGGCGTGAGAGATACGCAGTATTTT. Amino acids: CASSSKTGGVRDTQYF.

The chain is built from TRBV5-1 and TRBJ2-6; 8 positions agree with TRBD1. V shed 2 bases and J 4 bases; nucleotides not matched to a gene: 8. Germline-derived CDR1 and CDR2 are SGHRS and YFSETQ. This CDR3 is built from 17 residues. The CDR3 nucleotides read TGCGCCAGCAGCTTAGGACAGGGAGTGATAGGGGCCAACGTCCTGACTTTC. Translation gives CASSLGQGVIGANVLTF.

This clone was counted a single time. The chain combines TRBV27 with TRBJ1-2, with TRBD1 matching 7 bases. This CDR3 contains 14 residues. With V trimmed by 2 bases and J by 6 bases, 6 bases remained unmatched. Germline V gene data show CDR1 as MNHEY and CDR2 as SMNVEV (reference sequence). CDR3 sequence reads: CASSLGTAGDGYTF. In nucleotides, the CDR3 is TGTGCCAGCAGTTTAGGGACAGCGGGGGATGGCTACACCTTC.

The gene calls are TRBV3-1 (or the pseudogene TRBV3-2) and TRBJ1-1; D is unresolved. The germline V gene encodes CDR1 LGHDT and CDR2 YNNKEL (reference sequence). CDR3 length: 13 residues. The germline V and J ends were trimmed by 4 bases and 1 base, with 7 bases remaining between them. The CDR3 is CASSPTRNTEAFF. CDR3 sequence (DNA): TGTGCCAGCAGCCCTACGAGGAACACTGAAGCTTTCTTT.

The chain has TRBV5-4 and TRBJ1-6, with 7 bases fitting TRBD1. Germline V gene lookup returns CDR1 SGHNT and CDR2 YYREEE (reference sequence). This CDR3 is 15 amino acids long. The junction had 10 bases not matched to a gene; V was cut back by 7 bases and J by 6 bases. The CDR3 DNA follows: TGTGCCAGCGGCCTCTGGACAGGCGGTAATTCACCCCTCCACTTT. The encoded protein is CASGLWTGGNSPLHF.

CDR3 in DNA: TGTGCCAGCAGTGAGGGTGGGAGTCAAGGCGAAGCTTTCTTT. This translates into CASSEGGSQGEAFF. V usage is TRBV6-1 and J usage is TRBJ1-1; no firm D call. The length of the CDR3 is 14 residues. The V end lost 3 bases, the J end lost 8 bases, and 16 bases lay between the germline ends. Germline-derived CDR1 and CDR2 are MNHNS and SASEGT.

This chain uses TRBV6-6 with TRBJ1-4; maybe TRBD1 (5 bases). Per the germline V gene, CDR1 is MNHNY and CDR2 is SVGAGI (reference sequence). This CDR3 spans 15 amino acids. The V and J ends lost 2 bases and 4 bases respectively, with 11 bases between them. The CDR3 here is CASSYGAGRNEKLFF. DNA of the CDR3: TGTGCCAGCAGTTACGGGGCAGGGCGTAATGAAAAACTGTTTTTT.

The table lists this clone with a few counts. CDR3 nucleotides: TGCGCCAGCAGCTTGGTGGGGGGTGGGAACACTGAAGCTTTCTTT. Encoded protein: CASSLVGGGNTEAFF. The chain is built from TRBV5-1 and TRBJ1-1; TRBD1 is a possible D gene (5 bases). This CDR3 region has 15 residues. V was pared by 0 bases and J by 1 base, with 10 bases between. Per germline, CDR1 SGHRS and CDR2 YFSETQ.

The chain is built from TRBV6-1 and TRBJ1-4; TRBD1 agrees at 7 bases. This CDR3 is 15 amino acids long. In germline, CDR1 is MNHNS, CDR2 SASEGT. V shed 2 bases, J shed 5 bases, and the junction held 5 bases outside the gene matches. The CDR3 reads CASSERTGQNEKLFF. The DNA for the CDR3 is TGTGCCAGCAGTGAAAGGACAGGTCAAAATGAAAAACTGTTTTTT.

The chain is built from TRBV3-1 (or the pseudogene TRBV3-2) and TRBJ2-5, with 8 bases aligning to TRBD1. Germline loops: CDR1 LGHDT, CDR2 YNNKEL (reference sequence). The CDR3 has 16 amino acids. Germline trimming cut 4 bases from V and 9 bases from J; bases unmatched to any gene: 16. This chain's CDR3 is CASSLRTGQRLQPQYF. The CDR3 DNA follows: TGTGCCAGCAGCCTAAGGACAGGGCAGCGCTTGCAGCCCCAGTACTTC.

This chain uses TRBV19 with TRBJ1-5; no firm D call. The CDR3 is 15 amino acids. Trimming pared 7 bases from V and 0 bases from J, leaving 13 bases between. Germline V gene sequence: CDR1 LNHDA, CDR2 SQIVND (reference sequence). The CDR3 region is CASIRTGYSNQPQHF. CDR3 DNA: TGTGCCAGTATCCGGACGGGATATAGCAATCAGCCCCAGCATTTT.

Only a few counts were recorded for this clone. V usage is TRBV7-2 and J usage is TRBJ1-2; D uncertain. The CDR3 extends over 14 amino acids. In germline, CDR1 is SGHTA, CDR2 FQGNSA. The V end lost 6 bases, the J end lost 8 bases, and 19 bases lay between the germline ends. CDR3 region: CASSTYSLLRGYTF. The CDR3, as DNA: TGTGCCAGCAGTACCTACAGCCTCCTTCGAGGCTACACCTTC. The whole variable domain, filled in from reference TRBV7-2 and TRBJ1-2, reads GAGVSQSPSNKVTEKGKDVELRCDPISGHTALYWYRQSLGQGLEFLIYFQGNSAPDKSGLPSDRFSAERTGGSVSTLTIQRTQQEDSAVYLCASSTYSLLRGYTFGSGTRLTVV.

The rearrangement uses TRBV29-1 and TRBJ1-2; possibly TRBD1 for D (5 bases). The germline V and J ends were trimmed by 3 bases and 6 bases, with 26 bases remaining between them. Germline V gives CDR1 SQVTM, CDR2 ANQGSEA. The CDR3 runs to 17 residues. The chain's CDR3 is CSVDYVGFGGEVDGYTF. In DNA, the CDR3 is TGCAGCGTTGACTATGTTGGGTTCGGGGGAGAGGTCGATGGCTACACCTTC.

This chain joins TRBV7-2 and TRBJ1-2; 9 nucleotides align to TRBD1. J gave up 5 bases and V 1 base, and 5 bases lay outside the gene matches. CDR1 and CDR2 (germline): SGHTA, FQGNSA. The CDR3 consists of 15 residues. The CDR3 DNA is TGTGCCAGCAGCTTAGAGGACAGGGGTCGTTATGGCTACACCTTC. Translated, it gives CASSLEDRGRYGYTF.

This chain connects TRBV11-2 to TRBJ1-2, with 9 bases fitting TRBD1. Germline V CDR1 and CDR2: SGHAT, FQNNGV. The CDR3 contains 16 residues. Trimming removed 5 bases from V and 7 bases from J; junction bases left unmatched: 14. CDR3 residues: CASSEGTGKVWRGYTF. CDR3 nucleotides: TGTGCCAGCAGCGAGGGGACAGGGAAGGTCTGGCGTGGCTACACCTTC.

The chain joins TRBV5-1 to TRBJ1-2; no firm D call. Germline V gives CDR1 SGHRS, CDR2 YFSETQ. The CDR3 covers 12 residues. V lost 0 bases, J lost 13 bases, and 13 bases lay in between. This CDR3 is CASSLDGGTGTF. The DNA for the CDR3 is TGCGCCAGCAGCTTGGACGGCGGAACGGGCACCTTC.

The CDR3 nucleotides read TGCGCCAGCAGCTACAGGGGGAGGACAGATACGCAGTATTTT. It translates to CASSYRGRTDTQYF. The rearrangement links TRBV5-1 to TRBJ2-3; 8 nucleotides match TRBD1. The V segment lost 3 bases and the J segment 3 bases; nucleotides outside the gene matches: 3. CDR3 length equals 14 residues. The germline CDR1 and CDR2 sequences are SGHRS and YFSETQ.

The chain has TRBV19 and TRBJ2-1; 9 bases map to TRBD2. The trim removed 4 bases at V and 3 bases at J, leaving 4 bases unmatched. Germline V gene data show CDR1 as LNHDA and CDR2 as SQIVND (reference sequence). The CDR3 contains 15 residues. The CDR3 spells CASSRAGGLYNEQFF. The CDR3 nucleotides read TGTGCCAGTAGTAGGGCGGGGGGGCTCTACAATGAGCAGTTCTTC. The whole variable domain, remainder taken from reference TRBV19 and TRBJ2-1, is DGGITQSPKYLFRKEGQNVTLSCEQNLNHDAMYWYRQDPGQGLRLIYYSQIVNDFQKGDIAEGYSVSREKKESFPLTVTSAQKNPTAFYLCASSRAGGLYNEQFFGPGTRLTVL.

This clone was seen more than once but under ten times. The V gene is TRBV7-2, the J gene TRBJ2-5; perhaps TRBD2 as D (6 bases). The CDR3 is 15 amino acids. Trimming pared 7 bases from V and 4 bases from J, leaving 19 bases between. The V gene's germline CDR1 is SGHTA and CDR2 FQGNSA. The chain's CDR3 is CASTLGRGTRETQYF. The CDR3 nucleotides read TGTGCCAGCACCTTGGGACGGGGGACGAGAGAGACCCAGTACTTC. The full variable domain, its missing parts supplied by reference TRBV7-2 and TRBJ2-5, is GAGVSQSPSNKVTEKGKDVELRCDPISGHTALYWYRQSLGQGLEFLIYFQGNSAPDKSGLPSDRFSAERTGGSVSTLTIQRTQQEDSAVYLCASTLGRGTRETQYFGPGTRLLVL.

The chain is built from TRBV28 and TRBJ2-1; D gene uncertain. Germline V lookup: CDR1 MDHEN, CDR2 SYDVKM. The ends were cut back, 4 bases at V and 5 bases at J, with 3 bases in the middle. The CDR3 totals 11 residues. The CDR3 DNA follows: TGTGCCAGCAGTTACAACAATGAGCAGTTCTTC. Amino acid sequence: CASSYNNEQFF.

The chain links TRBV4-1 to TRBJ1-4; 10 bases line up with TRBD1. Germline assignment: CDR1 MGHRA and CDR2 YSYEKL. The CDR3 totals 16 residues. The ends lost 4 bases at V and 4 bases at J; junction bases unmatched: 6. The CDR3 nucleotides are TGCGCCAGCAGCCCCGGACAGGGGGTTGGTAATGAAAAACTGTTTTTT. Protein product: CASSPGQGVGNEKLFF.

In regard to this clone: The identical CDR3 is also encoded by other nucleotide sequences in the sample. The chain employs TRBV2 and TRBJ1-2; 7 nucleotides match TRBD1. CDR3 length equals 13 residues. Germline CDR1 and CDR2: SNHLY and FYNNEI. With 7 bases clipped from V and 3 bases from J, the junction kept 5 bases outside the gene matches. The CDR3 loop is CASTGGRDYGYTF. The CDR3 DNA reads TGTGCCAGCACAGGGGGGCGCGACTATGGCTACACCTTC.

The J gene is TRBJ2-7, the V gene TRBV3-1 (or the pseudogene TRBV3-2); TRBD1 agrees at 9 bases. CDR1 is LGHDT, CDR2 YNNKEL, per germline (reference sequence). The CDR3 runs 14 residues. The J segment lost 4 bases and the V segment lost 4 bases, leaving 5 bases of the junction unmatched. The chain's CDR3 is CASSLGTGFYEQYF. The CDR3 DNA is TGTGCCAGCAGCCTAGGGACAGGGTTTTACGAGCAGTACTTC.

This clone was counted between two and nine times. The genes are TRBV2 and TRBJ1-1; TRBD1 agrees at 7 bases. V shed 8 bases, J shed 6 bases, and the junction held 9 bases outside the gene matches. Germline V CDR1 and CDR2: SNHLY, FYNNEI. This CDR3 is 13 amino acids long. Written as DNA, the CDR3 is TGTGCCAGCCAAGACGTAGGACAGGCTGAAGCTTTCTTT. Encoded protein: CASQDVGQAEAFF.

This clone was recorded only once. The chain uses TRBV15 and TRBJ1-4, with 7 bases aligning to TRBD1. This CDR3 spans 13 amino acids. CDR1 and CDR2 from the germline V gene are LNHNV and YYDKDF (reference sequence). V lost 3 bases, J lost 5 bases, and 0 bases stayed unmatched. DNA of the CDR3: TGTGCCACCAGCAGGGGACAGAATGAAAAACTGTTTTTT. It encodes CATSRGQNEKLFF. Full variable domain (remainder filled in from reference TRBV15 and TRBJ1-4): DAMVIQNPRYQVTQFGKPVTLSCSQTLNHNVMYWYQQKSSQAPKLLFHYYDKDFNNEADTPDNFQSRRPNTSFCFLDIRSPGLGDTAMYLCATSRGQNEKLFFGSGTQLSVL.